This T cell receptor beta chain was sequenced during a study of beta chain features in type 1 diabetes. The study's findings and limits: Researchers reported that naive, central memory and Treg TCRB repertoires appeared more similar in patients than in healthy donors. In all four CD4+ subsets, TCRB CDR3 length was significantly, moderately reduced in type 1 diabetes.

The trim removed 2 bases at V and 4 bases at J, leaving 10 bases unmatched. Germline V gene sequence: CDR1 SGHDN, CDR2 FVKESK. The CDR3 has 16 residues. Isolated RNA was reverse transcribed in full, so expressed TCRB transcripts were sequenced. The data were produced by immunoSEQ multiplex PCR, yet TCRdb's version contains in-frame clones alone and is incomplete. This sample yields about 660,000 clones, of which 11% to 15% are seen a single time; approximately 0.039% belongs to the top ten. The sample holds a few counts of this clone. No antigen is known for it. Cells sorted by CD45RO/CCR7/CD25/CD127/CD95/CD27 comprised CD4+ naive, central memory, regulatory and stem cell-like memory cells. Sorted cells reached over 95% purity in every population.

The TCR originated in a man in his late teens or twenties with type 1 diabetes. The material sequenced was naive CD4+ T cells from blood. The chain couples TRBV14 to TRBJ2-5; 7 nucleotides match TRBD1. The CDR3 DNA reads TGTGCCAGCAGCCAAAGCCAAGGGGGCCGGCGAGAGACCCAGTACTTC. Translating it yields CASSQSQGGRRETQYF. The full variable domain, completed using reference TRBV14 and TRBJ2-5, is EAGVTQFPSHSVIEKGQTVTLRCDPISGHDNLYWYRRVMGKEIKFLLHFVKESKQDESGMPNNRFLAERTGGTYSTLKVQPAELEDSGVYFCASSQSQGGRRETQYFGPGTRLLVL.